Below, 25 T cell receptor beta chains from the same sample are listed, as sequenced in a study of T cells in Graves' hyperthyroidism and ophthalmopathy. It was RNA transcripts that yielded the amplified TCR beta CDR3 regions. HTBI primers drove first-round RT-PCR of the TCR CDR3. TCRdb analysed the multiplex PCR reads with MiXCR anew, one entry per CDR3 protein. Of a few hundred thousand distinct CDR3 sequences listed, over 10% are singletons. Source material: blood. The source of these receptors is a woman between 18 and 29 years old with Graves' hyperthyroidism.

This rearrangement joins TRBV4-1 to TRBJ1-2; D remains ambiguous. Trimming removed 3 bases at V and 3 bases at J, with 14 bases between. Germline CDR1 and CDR2: MGHRA and YSYEKL. There are 15 residues in the CDR3. CDR3 amino acids: CASSQGDSSYYGYTF. The CDR3 bases are TGCGCCAGCAGCCAGGGAGATTCATCTTACTATGGCTACACCTTC.

The chain is built from TRBV20-1 and TRBJ1-2; TRBD1 matches 7 bases. Trimming cost V 6 bases and J 3 bases; bases outside gene matches: 10. The germline gives CDR1 DFQATT, CDR2 SNEGSKA (reference sequence). CDR3 size: 14 residues. The CDR3 DNA follows: TGCAGTGCGTCGGATGACAGGGTGGACTATGGCTACACCTTC. Its protein product is CSASDDRVDYGYTF.

The chain has TRBV6-5 and TRBJ2-5, with TRBD2 as a possible D gene (6 bases). There are 16 residues in the CDR3. Germline V CDR1 and CDR2: MNHEY, SVGAGI. The V end was cut by 4 bases, the J end by 5 bases, with 20 bases between. Written as DNA, the CDR3 is TGTGCCAGCAGTTGGAGGGGCGCGACCGGAGGGGAGACCCAGTACTTC. It encodes CASSWRGATGGETQYF.

This clonotype has just a few counts. This chain connects TRBV4-1 to TRBJ2-7; D is perhaps TRBD1 or TRBD2 (5 bases each). With 3 bases removed from V and 0 bases from J, the gap between germline ends came to 15 bases. The length of the CDR3 is 16 residues. CDR1 and CDR2 from the germline V gene are MGHRA and YSYEKL. This CDR3 reads CASSHTASGSSYEQYF. The CDR3 DNA follows: TGCGCCAGCAGCCACACCGCGTCAGGGAGCTCCTACGAGCAGTACTTC.

This clonotype was seen at least ten times. The chain couples TRBV7-3 to TRBJ2-3; maybe TRBD2 (6 bases). Trimming pared 6 bases from V and 2 bases from J, leaving 12 bases between. The CDR3 is 14 residues long. The germline V gene encodes CDR1 SGHTA and CDR2 FQGTGA. CDR3 loop: CASSISGPTDTQYF. In nucleotides, the CDR3 is TGTGCCAGCAGTATTAGCGGACCCACAGATACGCAGTATTTT.

This clonotype was seen repeatedly, ten times or more. The chain joins TRBV18 to TRBJ2-1; 11 nucleotides line up with TRBD2. This CDR3 spans 15 amino acids. J lost 5 bases, V lost 3 bases, and 3 bases had no gene match. Germline V gene data show CDR1 as KGHSH and CDR2 as LQKENI. The CDR3 sequence: CASSPLAGGHNEQFF. DNA of the CDR3: TGTGCCAGCTCACCGCTAGCGGGAGGTCACAATGAGCAGTTCTTC. The whole variable domain, remainder taken from reference TRBV18 and TRBJ2-1, is NAGVMQNPRHLVRRRGQEARLRCSPMKGHSHVYWYRQLPEEGLKFMVYLQKENIIDESGMPKERFSAEFPKEGPSILRIQQVVRGDSAAYFCASSPLAGGHNEQFFGPGTRLTVL.

The chain has TRBV3-1 and TRBJ1-5; D perhaps matches TRBD1 (6 bases). Germline V gene lookup returns CDR1 LGHDT and CDR2 YNNKEL (reference sequence). The CDR3 runs to 17 residues. V lost 0 bases, J lost 0 bases, and 12 bases lay in between. CDR3 coding DNA: TGTGCCAGCAGCCAAGATCAGGGGCTAAATAGCAATCAGCCCCAGCATTTT. Translated, it gives CASSQDQGLNSNQPQHF. The full variable domain, in which reference TRBV3-1 and TRBJ1-5 provide the parts outside the CDR3, is DTAVSQTPKYLVTQMGNDKSIKCEQNLGHDTMYWYKQDSKKFLKIMFSYNNKELIINETVPNRFSPKSPDKAHLNLHINSLELGDSAVYFCASSQDQGLNSNQPQHFGDGTRLSIL.

This chain joins TRBV19 and TRBJ2-1, with 11 bases matching TRBD2. The CDR3 runs 15 residues. The V segment lost 4 bases and the J segment 7 bases; nucleotides outside the gene matches: 6. The germline CDR1 and CDR2 sequences are LNHDA and SQIVND (reference sequence). In DNA, the CDR3 is TGTGCCAGTAGTAATAGCGGGAGGGGTTCAAATGAGCAGTTCTTC. Its translation: CASSNSGRGSNEQFF. Supplemented by reference TRBV19 and TRBJ2-1, the full variable domain reads DGGITQSPKYLFRKEGQNVTLSCEQNLNHDAMYWYRQDPGQGLRLIYYSQIVNDFQKGDIAEGYSVSREKKESFPLTVTSAQKNPTAFYLCASSNSGRGSNEQFFGPGTRLTVL.

This clonotype was recorded many times. The rearrangement joins TRBV14 to TRBJ1-1; 11 positions agree with TRBD1. Germline CDR1 is SGHDN and CDR2 is FVKESK. Losses at the gene ends were 5 bases for V and 1 base for J; bases not matched to a gene: 6. The CDR3 runs to 16 residues. The CDR3 is CASSFRDRGRNTEAFF. The DNA of the CDR3 is TGTGCCAGCAGCTTCCGGGACAGGGGGAGGAACACTGAAGCTTTCTTT.

This clonotype has at least ten counts. This chain connects TRBV19 to TRBJ1-3; D remains ambiguous. The germline V gene encodes CDR1 LNHDA and CDR2 SQIVND (reference sequence). Trimming left V 5 bases short and J 0 bases short, with 11 bases between. The length of the CDR3 is 15 residues. The CDR3 spells CASSVTRSSGNTIYF. The CDR3 bases are TGTGCCAGTAGTGTTACTCGATCCTCTGGAAACACCATATATTTT.

This clonotype was observed many times. This sequence joins TRBV15 and TRBJ2-5; 9 bases line up with TRBD2. CDR3 length: 16 amino acids. Trimming removed 1 base from V and 5 bases from J; junction bases left unmatched: 8. CDR1 and CDR2 (germline): LNHNV, YYDKDF (reference sequence). The CDR3 coding sequence is TGTGCCACCAGCAGAGCGAGGCGGGGGGGCTATGAGACCCAGTACTTC. Translating gives CATSRARRGGYETQYF.

The chain uses TRBV6-1 and TRBJ1-3; possible D gene TRBD1, 5 bases. Trimming pared 2 bases from V and 2 bases from J, leaving 19 bases between. The CDR3 runs to 18 residues. From germline, CDR1 is MNHNS and CDR2 SASEGT. CDR3 in amino acids: CASSEWAGFGLAGNTIYF. In DNA form, the CDR3 reads TGTGCCAGCAGTGAATGGGCAGGGTTTGGTTTGGCTGGAAACACCATATATTTT.

This clonotype was counted ten times or more. The chain recombines TRBV12-3 or TRBV12-4 with TRBJ2-7; 10 bases are a match to TRBD1. V shed 6 bases, J shed 2 bases, and the junction held 7 bases outside the gene matches. The CDR3 has 15 residues. The CDR3 nucleotides read TGTGCCAGCAGCAGGGCAGGGACAGGGGCCTACGAGCAGTACTTC. Residues: CASSRAGTGAYEQYF.

This clonotype appeared many times. This chain links TRBV28 with TRBJ2-7; D is uncertain. CDR3 length: 11 residues. The V gene lost 3 bases and the J gene lost 7 bases, with 7 bases spanning the gap. In germline, CDR1 is MDHEN, CDR2 SYDVKM. Written as DNA, the CDR3 is TGTGCCAGCAGTTTGACGCGAGAGCAGTACTTC. Protein sequence: CASSLTREQYF.

The chain links TRBV14 to TRBJ2-2, with 8 bases identical to TRBD1. CDR1 SGHDN and CDR2 FVKESK come from the germline V gene. The trim removed 4 bases at V and 0 bases at J, leaving 4 bases unmatched. The CDR3 spans 16 residues. CDR3 in DNA: TGTGCCAGCAGCCCACGGACAGGGACGAACACCGGGGAGCTGTTTTTT. It encodes CASSPRTGTNTGELFF.

This clonotype has just a few counts. The V call is TRBV11-2, the J call TRBJ2-2; TRBD2 aligns across 13 bases. The CDR3 extends over 17 amino acids. The V segment lost 2 bases and the J segment 5 bases; nucleotides outside the gene matches: 5. From germline, CDR1 is SGHAT and CDR2 FQNNGV. The CDR3 protein is CASSLRLGLAGTGELFF. In DNA form, the CDR3 reads TGTGCCAGCAGCTTAAGGTTGGGACTAGCGGGGACCGGGGAGCTGTTTTTT. The whole variable domain, remainder taken from reference TRBV11-2 and TRBJ2-2, is EAGVAQSPRYKIIEKRQSVAFWCNPISGHATLYWYQQILGQGPKLLIQFQNNGVVDDSQLPKDRFSAERLKGVDSTLKIQPAKLEDSAVYLCASSLRLGLAGTGELFFGEGSRLTVL.

This clonotype was detected many times. V usage is TRBV7-9 and J usage is TRBJ1-1, with a weak D call TRBD1 (5 bases). The germline CDR1 and CDR2 sequences are SEHNR and FQNEAQ (reference sequence). The CDR3 has 15 residues. The V gene lost 0 bases and the J gene lost 1 base, with 9 bases spanning the gap. CDR3 protein: CASSLAGTRNTEAFF. CDR3 in DNA: TGTGCCAGCAGCTTAGCAGGGACGAGGAACACTGAAGCTTTCTTT.

The V gene is TRBV6-1, the J gene TRBJ1-2; 11 bases align to TRBD1. Germline values: CDR1 MNHNS, CDR2 SASEGT. The junction had 3 bases not matched to a gene; V was cut back by 4 bases and J by 8 bases. This CDR3 has 13 amino acids. CDR3 nucleotide sequence: TGTGCCAGCAGTGCCGGGACAGGGGGAGGCTACACCTTC. Protein: CASSAGTGGGYTF.

This clonotype has a count of ten or more. The gene calls are TRBV4-1 and TRBJ2-1, with D possibly TRBD2 on 5 matching bases. The ends were cut back, 4 bases at V and 7 bases at J, with 20 bases in the middle. This CDR3 region has 16 residues. In germline, CDR1 is MGHRA, CDR2 YSYEKL. CDR3: CASSRADGKRNNEQFF. In DNA, the CDR3 is TGCGCCAGCAGCCGGGCTGACGGGAAGCGAAATAATGAGCAGTTCTTC.

Many counts were recorded for this clonotype. V and J are TRBV12-3 or TRBV12-4 and TRBJ1-4, with D unclear. This CDR3 has 16 residues. The ends were cut back, 2 bases at V and 8 bases at J, with 18 bases in the middle. CDR3 DNA sequence: TGTGCCAGCAGTTTACTCGTCGGGGAGGTAGGAGAAAAACTGTTTTTT. It specifies CASSLLVGEVGEKLFF.

Many counts were recorded for this clonotype. The chain carries TRBV6-2 or TRBV6-3 and TRBJ1-5; D is unclear. The CDR3 has 14 amino acids. The germline gives CDR1 MNHEY, CDR2 SVGEGT. The ends were cut back, 6 bases at V and 7 bases at J, with 16 bases in the middle. The CDR3 protein is CASSNRPQYQPQHF. In DNA, the CDR3 is TGTGCCAGCAGCAACCGGCCACAGTACCAGCCCCAGCATTTT.

The chain joins TRBV5-1 to TRBJ2-4; weak D call: TRBD2 (6 bases). Between the trimmed V and J ends, which lost 1 base and 8 bases, there was a span of 16 bases. The V gene's germline CDR1 is SGHRS and CDR2 YFSETQ. The CDR3 is made up of 15 amino acids. CDR3 region: CASSLNPKTRDIQYF. Written as DNA, the CDR3 is TGCGCCAGCAGCTTGAACCCGAAGACTAGAGACATTCAGTACTTC.

This clonotype was counted ten times or more. The chain combines TRBV4-1 with TRBJ1-6; D is perhaps TRBD1 (5 bases). CDR1 and CDR2 (germline): MGHRA, YSYEKL. V shed 4 bases and J shed 9 bases, with 16 bases lying between them. The CDR3 covers 15 residues. CDR3 protein: CASSPSGSLVSPLHF. The CDR3 region has the DNA TGCGCCAGCAGCCCCTCAGGGTCCCTGGTTTCACCCCTCCACTTT.

V gene TRBV4-2 combines with J gene TRBJ2-7; 8 bases match TRBD1. The CDR3 is 15 residues long. J gave up 7 bases and V 4 bases, and 12 bases lay outside the gene matches. Germline-derived CDR1 and CDR2 are LGHNA and YNFKEQ. CDR3 bases: TGTGCCAGCAGCCTAATCTGGCAGGGGGCGGGAGAGCAGTACTTC. Encoded protein: CASSLIWQGAGEQYF.

This clonotype was seen at least ten times. The chain has TRBV2 and TRBJ1-3; D is unclear. This CDR3 comprises 15 residues. Deletions cut 2 bases from V and 0 bases from J, with 8 bases between. Germline V CDR1 and CDR2: SNHLY, FYNNEI. CDR3 nucleotide sequence: TGTGCCAGCAGTGAACTCCGGTCCTCTGGAAACACCATATATTTT. Residues: CASSELRSSGNTIYF.